This TCR beta chain was captured in a study of T cells after yellow fever vaccination. This clonotype was detected ten times or more. TCRdb re-analysed the 5' RACE reads in MiXCR, keeping a single row per CDR3 protein. The sample has fewer than 20,000 distinct CDR3 sequences; about 3.8% are singletons. This TCR came from a young man who received the YFV17D yellow fever vaccine. Here the sequenced sample was PBMCs, either bulk or a sorted T-cell subset (CD4+, CD8+, memory, or dextramer-sorted; not recorded which), taken 15 days after the yellow fever booster vaccination.

Written as DNA, the CDR3 is TGCAGCCTTAGGAGGGAGCCCTTCTACAATGAGCAGTTCTTC. This gives the protein CSLRREPFYNEQFF. V gene TRBV29-1 combines with J gene TRBJ2-1, with D tentatively TRBD2 (6 bases). The germline CDR1 and CDR2 sequences are SQVTM and ANQGSEA. There are 14 residues in the CDR3. The V end was cut by 8 bases, the J end by 3 bases, with 17 bases between.